These 9 T cell receptor beta chains originate from one sample sequenced in a study of CD8+ T cells in alopecia areata (dated by TCRdb to between 2018 and 2020). The treatment or condition label for this specimen denotes: oral pan-JAK inhibitor, 5-10 mg twice daily. Library preparation was by the immunoSEQ multiplex PCR assay. RNA was extracted from all samples and reverse transcribed into cDNA, which served as template for TCR sequencing. Here the immuneACCESS table is served through TCRdb, limited to in-frame sequences with V and J called. Missing clones are a known gap in these copies; in checked studies unresolved V genes cover under half, and the rest lacks a known reason. The sample records approximately 210,000 clones, approximately 70% of which are singletons. The ten top clones hold about 1.2% of the sample. Sequencing used CD4+ T cells sorted from blood, obtained at approximately week 42, from a patient treated with tofacitinib. The source is a human donor with alopecia areata.

J is TRBJ1-1 and V is TRBV5-1; D gene uncertain. Per germline, CDR1 SGHRS and CDR2 YFSETQ. CDR3 length equals 13 residues. Between the trimmed V and J ends, which lost 4 bases and 1 base, there was a span of 8 bases. CDR3 DNA sequence: TGCGCCAGCAGCATGCGGGAGAACACTGAAGCTTTCTTT. Protein sequence: CASSMRENTEAFF.

This clone was recorded a few times. This chain uses TRBV7-9 with TRBJ2-5; D call uncertain. The V gene's germline CDR1 is SEHNR and CDR2 FQNEAQ (reference sequence). V lost 5 bases and J lost 3, with 16 bases in between. The CDR3 totals 15 residues. The CDR3 loop reads CASSTRLTNKETQYF. In DNA, the CDR3 is TGTGCCAGCAGCACCCGACTTACGAATAAAGAGACCCAGTACTTC.

Worth noting for this clone: The same CDR3 can be traced to other DNA sequences in this sample. This chain links TRBV25-1 with TRBJ1-1, with D tentatively TRBD1 (5 bases). Deletions cut 6 bases from V and 1 base from J, with 12 bases between. In germline, CDR1 is MGHDK, CDR2 SYGVNS. This CDR3 contains 14 residues. The DNA for the CDR3 is TGTGCCAGCAGACCCGGGACCGCGAACACTGAAGCTTTCTTT. This gives the protein CASRPGTANTEAFF.

The chain is built from TRBV20-1 and TRBJ1-1, with no clear D. The germline CDR1 and CDR2 sequences are DFQATT and SNEGSKA (reference sequence). With 0 bases removed from V and 8 bases from J, the gap between germline ends came to 7 bases. The CDR3 length is 11 residues. The DNA of the CDR3 is TGCAGTGCTAGAGATCTCGGGGAAGCTTTCTTT. As protein: CSARDLGEAFF.

The chain has TRBV29-1 and TRBJ2-1; 8 nucleotides agree with TRBD1. With 7 bases clipped from V and 7 bases from J, the junction kept 9 bases outside the gene matches. This CDR3 region has 13 residues. Germline V gene lookup returns CDR1 SQVTM and CDR2 ANQGSEA. The CDR3 sequence is CSATGGFRNEQFF. Written as DNA, the CDR3 is TGCAGCGCCACAGGGGGATTTAGAAATGAGCAGTTCTTC.

This clone was seen a handful of times. The chain recombines TRBV4-3 with TRBJ2-3; maybe TRBD1 (7 bases). Germline CDR1 is LGHNA and CDR2 is YSLEER. The CDR3 has 20 residues. V lost 2 bases, J lost 1 base, and 25 bases lay in between. The CDR3 loop reads CASSQKGAGGRSVGTDTQYF. CDR3 DNA sequence: TGCGCCAGCAGCCAAAAGGGGGCCGGGGGTCGTAGCGTTGGCACAGATACGCAGTATTTT.

This rearrangement joins TRBV29-1 to TRBJ2-5; D gene uncertain. The V end lost 1 base, the J end lost 7 bases, and 13 bases lay between the germline ends. This CDR3 is built from 13 residues. The germline V gene has CDR1 SQVTM and CDR2 ANQGSEA. The CDR3, as DNA: TGCAGCGTTGAAGGCAGCAAACCGTGGACCCAGTACTTC. Amino acid sequence: CSVEGSKPWTQYF.

The gene calls are TRBV29-1 and TRBJ1-2, with unresolved D. Germline V gives CDR1 SQVTM, CDR2 ANQGSEA. The CDR3 covers 13 residues. Between the trimmed V and J ends, which lost 0 bases and 5 bases, there was a span of 10 bases. The CDR3 region has the DNA TGCAGCGTTGAAGAGGGAGGCACATATGGCTACACCTTC. Encoded protein: CSVEEGGTYGYTF.

V usage is TRBV11-1 and J usage is TRBJ2-3; D is possibly TRBD2 (5 bases). From germline, CDR1 is SGHAT and CDR2 FQDESV (reference sequence). CDR3 length equals 13 residues. The V gene lost 5 bases and the J gene lost 6 bases, with 12 bases spanning the gap. The CDR3 nucleotides read TGTGCCAGCAGCCCGGGGTTTCGCGATACGCAGTATTTT. Translated, it gives CASSPGFRDTQYF.